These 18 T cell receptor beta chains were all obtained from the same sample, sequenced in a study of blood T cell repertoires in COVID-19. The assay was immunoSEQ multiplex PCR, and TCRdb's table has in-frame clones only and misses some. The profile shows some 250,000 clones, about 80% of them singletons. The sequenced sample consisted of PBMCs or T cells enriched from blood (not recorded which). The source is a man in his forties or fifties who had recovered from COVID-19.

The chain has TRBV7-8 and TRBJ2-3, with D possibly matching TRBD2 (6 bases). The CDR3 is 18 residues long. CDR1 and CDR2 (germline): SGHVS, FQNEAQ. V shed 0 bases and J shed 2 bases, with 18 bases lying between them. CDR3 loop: CASSLALIGDFITDTQYF. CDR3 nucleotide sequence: TGTGCCAGCAGCTTAGCGTTGATAGGGGACTTTATCACAGATACGCAGTATTTT.

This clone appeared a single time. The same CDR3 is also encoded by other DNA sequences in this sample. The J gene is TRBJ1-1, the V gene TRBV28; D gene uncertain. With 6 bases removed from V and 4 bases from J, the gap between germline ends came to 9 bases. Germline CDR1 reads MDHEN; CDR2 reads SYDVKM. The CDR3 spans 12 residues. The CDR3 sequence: CASSSPGTEAFF. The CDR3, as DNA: TGTGCCAGCAGCTCCCCGGGCACTGAAGCTTTCTTT.

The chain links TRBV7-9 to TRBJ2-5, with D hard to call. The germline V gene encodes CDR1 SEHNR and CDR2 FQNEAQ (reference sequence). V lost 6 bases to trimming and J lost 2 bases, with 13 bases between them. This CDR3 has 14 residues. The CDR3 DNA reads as TGTGCCAGCAGAAACATTCGAAATCAAGAGACCCAGTACTTC. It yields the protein CASRNIRNQETQYF.

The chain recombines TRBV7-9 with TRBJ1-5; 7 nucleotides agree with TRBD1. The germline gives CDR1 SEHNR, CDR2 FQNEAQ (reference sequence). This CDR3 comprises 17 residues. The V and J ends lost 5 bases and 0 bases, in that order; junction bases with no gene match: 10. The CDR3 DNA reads TGTGCCAGCAGCGACTGGGGGGACAGACATAGCAATCAGCCCCAGCATTTT. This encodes CASSDWGDRHSNQPQHF.

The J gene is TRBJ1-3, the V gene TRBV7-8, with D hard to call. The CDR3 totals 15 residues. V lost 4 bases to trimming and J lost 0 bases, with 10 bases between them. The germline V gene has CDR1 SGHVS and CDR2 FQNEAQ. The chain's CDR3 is CASSSKVRSGNTIYF. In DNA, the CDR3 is TGTGCCAGCAGCTCTAAAGTCCGCTCTGGAAACACCATATATTTT.

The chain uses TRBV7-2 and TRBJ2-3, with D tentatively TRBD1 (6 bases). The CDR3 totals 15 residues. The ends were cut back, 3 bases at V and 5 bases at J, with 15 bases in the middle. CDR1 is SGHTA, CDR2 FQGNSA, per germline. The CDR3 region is CASSFGARGGDTQYF. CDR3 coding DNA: TGTGCCAGCAGCTTCGGGGCCAGGGGTGGAGATACGCAGTATTTT.

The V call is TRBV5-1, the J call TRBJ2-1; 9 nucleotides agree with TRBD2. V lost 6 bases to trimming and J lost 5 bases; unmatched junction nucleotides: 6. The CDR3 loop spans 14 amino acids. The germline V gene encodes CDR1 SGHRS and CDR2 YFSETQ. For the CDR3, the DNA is TGCGCCAGCACCACAGGGACTAGCAACAATGAGCAGTTCTTC. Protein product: CASTTGTSNNEQFF. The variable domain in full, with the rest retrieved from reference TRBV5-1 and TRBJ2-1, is KAGVTQTPRYLIKTRGQQVTLSCSPISGHRSVSWYQQTPGQGLQFLFEYFSETQRNKGNFPGRFSGRQFSNSRSEMNVSTLELGDSALYLCASTTGTSNNEQFFGPGTRLTVL.

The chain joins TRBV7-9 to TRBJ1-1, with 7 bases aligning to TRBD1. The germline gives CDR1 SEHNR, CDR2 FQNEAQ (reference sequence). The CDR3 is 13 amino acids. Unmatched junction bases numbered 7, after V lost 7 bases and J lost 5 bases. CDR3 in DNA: TGTGCCAGCACCCCCGCAGGGGGTACTGAAGCTTTCTTT. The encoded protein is CASTPAGGTEAFF. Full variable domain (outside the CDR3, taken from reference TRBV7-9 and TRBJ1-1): DTGVSQNPRHKITKRGQNVTFRCDPISEHNRLYWYRQTLGQGPEFLTYFQNEAQLEKSRLLSDRFSAERPKGSFSTLEIQRTEQGDSAMYLCASTPAGGTEAFFGQGTRLTVV.

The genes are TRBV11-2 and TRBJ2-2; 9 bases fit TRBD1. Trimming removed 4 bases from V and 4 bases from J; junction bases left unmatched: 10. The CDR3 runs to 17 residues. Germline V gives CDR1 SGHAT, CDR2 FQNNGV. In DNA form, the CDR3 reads TGTGCCAGCAGCTCGGCCCCCTGGGACAGGGTCACCGGGGAGCTGTTTTTT. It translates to CASSSAPWDRVTGELFF.

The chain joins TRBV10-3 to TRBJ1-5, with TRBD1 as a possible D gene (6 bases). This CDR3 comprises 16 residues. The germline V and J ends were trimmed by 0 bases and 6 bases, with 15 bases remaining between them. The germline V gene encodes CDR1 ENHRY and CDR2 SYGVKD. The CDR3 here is CAISESPTQGFQPQHF. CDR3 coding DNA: TGTGCCATCAGTGAGTCCCCAACACAGGGATTTCAGCCCCAGCATTTT.

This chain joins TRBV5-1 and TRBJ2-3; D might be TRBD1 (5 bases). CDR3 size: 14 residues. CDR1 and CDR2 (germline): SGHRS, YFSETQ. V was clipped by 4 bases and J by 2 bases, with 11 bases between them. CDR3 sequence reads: CASSTRQLTDTQYF. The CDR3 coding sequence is TGCGCCAGCAGCACACGACAGCTCACAGATACGCAGTATTTT.

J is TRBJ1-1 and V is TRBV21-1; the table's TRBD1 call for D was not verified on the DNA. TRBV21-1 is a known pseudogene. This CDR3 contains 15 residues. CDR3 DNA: TGTGCCAGCAGCAAAAGGGGACAGGAGAACACTGAAGCTTTCTTT. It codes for CASSKRGQENTEAFF.

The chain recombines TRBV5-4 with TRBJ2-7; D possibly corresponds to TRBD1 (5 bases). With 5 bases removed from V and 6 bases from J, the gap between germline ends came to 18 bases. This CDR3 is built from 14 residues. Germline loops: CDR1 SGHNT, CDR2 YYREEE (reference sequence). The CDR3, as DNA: TGTGCCAGCAGGAAGGACCTAGGGGTCCCCGAGCAGTACTTC. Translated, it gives CASRKDLGVPEQYF.

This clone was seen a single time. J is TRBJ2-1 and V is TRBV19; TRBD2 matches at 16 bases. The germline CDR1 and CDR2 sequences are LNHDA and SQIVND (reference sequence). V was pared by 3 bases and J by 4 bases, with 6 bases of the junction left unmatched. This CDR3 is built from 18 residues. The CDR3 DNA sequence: TGTGCCAGTAGTATCGGGACTAGCGGGAGGGGGGTTTACAATGAGCAGTTCTTC. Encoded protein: CASSIGTSGRGVYNEQFF. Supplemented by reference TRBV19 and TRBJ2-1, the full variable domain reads DGGITQSPKYLFRKEGQNVTLSCEQNLNHDAMYWYRQDPGQGLRLIYYSQIVNDFQKGDIAEGYSVSREKKESFPLTVTSAQKNPTAFYLCASSIGTSGRGVYNEQFFGPGTRLTVL.

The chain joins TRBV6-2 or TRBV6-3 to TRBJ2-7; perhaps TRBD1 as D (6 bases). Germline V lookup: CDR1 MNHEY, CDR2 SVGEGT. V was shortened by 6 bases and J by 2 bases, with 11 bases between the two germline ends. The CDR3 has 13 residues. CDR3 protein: CASRPTGPYEQYF. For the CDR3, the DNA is TGTGCCAGCAGACCTACAGGGCCCTACGAGCAGTACTTC.

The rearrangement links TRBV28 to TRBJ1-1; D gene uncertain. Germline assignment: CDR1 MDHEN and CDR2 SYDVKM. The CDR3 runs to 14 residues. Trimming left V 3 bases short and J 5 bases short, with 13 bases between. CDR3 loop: CASSFDLEVTEAFF. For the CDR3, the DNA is TGTGCCAGCAGTTTTGACCTGGAGGTAACTGAAGCTTTCTTT.

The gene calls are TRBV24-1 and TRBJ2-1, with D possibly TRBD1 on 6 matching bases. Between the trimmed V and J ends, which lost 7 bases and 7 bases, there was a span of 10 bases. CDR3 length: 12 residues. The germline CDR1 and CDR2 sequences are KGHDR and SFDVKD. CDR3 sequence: CATSLQGNEQFF. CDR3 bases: TGTGCCACCAGCCTCCAGGGGAATGAGCAGTTCTTC.

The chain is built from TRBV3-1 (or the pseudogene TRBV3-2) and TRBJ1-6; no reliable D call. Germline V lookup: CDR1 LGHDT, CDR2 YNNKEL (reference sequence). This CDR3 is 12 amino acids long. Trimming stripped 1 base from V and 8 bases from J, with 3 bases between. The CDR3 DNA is TGTGCCAGCAGCCAAGCCGATTCACCCCTCCACTTT. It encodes CASSQADSPLHF.